This TCR beta chain was recovered during a study of cytomegalovirus exposure and HLA in healthy donors (dated by TCRdb to about 2017). About the investigation overall: According to an earlier analysis of several hundred of the donors, about 179 million T cells yielded 117 million unique TCR beta sequences and approximately 280 Gb of sequence data. HLA typing included class I and class II loci at four-digit resolution. The study profiled the T cell repertoires of 550 to 700 subjects by immunosequencing and related them to cytomegalovirus serostatus. Along with the approximately 670-subject first cohort, a separate validation cohort of over a hundred different subjects was used. Among 300 to 500 genotyped donors of the cohort, an average of around 220,000 unique TCR beta nucleotide sequences was sequenced per donor, of which about 18% were non-productive. The genetic ancestry cluster associated with self-reported Caucasian donors included about 81% of the 398 genotyped donors. The aim of the study was to test whether cataloging public T cell receptors could identify signatures of past pathogen exposure. An early release that covered about 600 HLA-typed donors contained around 330 gigabases of sequencing data and 70 million to 100 million unique TCR sequences. Rather than using new phenotypic data, the later analysis identified candidate immune exposures from TCR beta sequences and from how often those sequences occurred across donors. High-throughput TCR immunosequencing, statistical association of individual TCRs with disease status, and machine learning were combined to predict cytomegalovirus infection status. Because of strong linkage in the cohort, four or five DR-DQ haplotypes were treated as single units for association and clustering. A later analysis re-analyzed previously published TCR beta repertoires from hundreds of donors and added high-resolution HLA genotyping to study TCR occurrence patterns. An earlier analysis of some 500 of the donors used high-throughput TCR beta sequencing to judge whether each TCR beta V gene segment behaved as functional or pseudogenic. All discovery cohort repertoires had been generated on a single sequencing platform. The number of typed donors differed by locus: about 629-630 for A, B, C, DRB1 and DQB1; some 540 for DQA1; some 610 for DPA1; and around 490 for DPB1. In a later genetic analysis, genome-wide SNP genotypes for about 60% of the 666 donors were used, and that subset was treated as a discovery cohort. Donor age, sex, ethnicity and CMV serostatus were compiled together with the repertoire data.

Comment on this clone: Its binding antigen is unknown. Within one base of it there is no much larger clone, and no base qualities were kept.

The method behind the library was the immunoSEQ multiplex PCR assay. The multiplex PCR relied on a mix of 60 forward primers for TCR Vbeta segments and 13 reverse primers for TCR Jbeta segments. The CDR3 region of rearranged TCR beta genes was amplified from genomic DNA by a multiplex PCR assay. The Illumina HiSeq System was used to sequence the amplified TCR beta libraries as 87-base-pair reads. The authors' analysis ran thus. A later analysis tallied around 82 million unique TCR beta chains across the 550 to 850 repertoires, and around 12 million of those chains were shared by two or more donors. Raw reads were error-corrected and collapsed into unique sequences by a nearest-neighbor algorithm in which closely related sequences were merged to remove PCR and sequencing errors. To assign V, D and J gene segments, CDR3 sequences were aligned to IMGT reference sequences. Each retained sequence needed at least a six-nucleotide match to both a V gene segment and a J gene segment. A rearrangement counted as productive if the CDR3 had no stop codons and remained in frame with V and J, and every other rearrangement counted as non-productive. Following IMGT convention, CDR3 was defined as the stretch from the second conserved V-encoded cysteine up to the conserved J-encoded phenylalanine. In an earlier analysis of around 570 of the donors, sequences lacking an unambiguous match to a single V gene segment were excluded. An earlier analysis of a few hundred of the donors called V segments functional above 56.7% productive rearrangements and segregating when the between-donor standard deviation exceeded 5%. A statistical classification framework was built for diagnosing cytomegalovirus status from the catalog of TCR beta chain sequences. In a later analysis, TCR nucleotide sequences were compared against IMGT/GENE-DB human TR gene sequences so that V and J genes could be assigned. The TCRdist pipeline was used in a later analysis to assign CDR3 sequences and most-parsimonious VDJ recombination scenarios. A later analysis defined each TCR beta chain by its CDR3 amino acid sequence plus V-gene family, and excluded reads lacking a unique V-gene family. To address suspected cross-contamination and a sequencing artifact, a later analysis removed 592 highly shared, low-generation-probability nucleotide sequences. A later analysis calculated a clonal expansion index for each public chain from normalized within-repertoire ranks of inferred template counts. Generation probabilities in a later analysis came from a VDJ recombination model fitted to out-of-frame rearrangements, and those results were checked against IGoR. A later analysis scored TCR-TCR, TCR-HLA and TCR-CMV co-occurrence with hypergeometric tests, applying a repertoire-size bias correction to TCR pairs. To estimate false discovery rates, a later analysis permuted the HLA or CMV assignments 20 times. In a later analysis, co-occurring TCRs were grouped using DBSCAN, with TCRdist sequence similarity added in when clustering inside HLA-allele-positive subsets. Repertoires with fewer than 30,000 or more than 120,000 public chains were left out of co-occurrence clustering, as were about five repertoires with anomalous nucleotide sharing. In TCRdb, the immuneACCESS table is reduced to in-frame sequences with V and J assigned. These tables do not hold every clone; where another copy was compared, an unresolved V gene accounts for under half, and the others remain unexplained. V, J and clone size derive from that table, while D and trimming were established from the DNA sequence. Across this sample there are about 130,000 clones, with around 85% seen only once. The ten largest clones take up under 7.5% of the sample.

V lost 4 bases and J lost 8 bases, and the count of bases not matched to a germline gene is 6. From the cysteine through the phenylalanine, the CDR3 covers 13 amino acids. Only the CDR3 DNA is retained, 39 bases long and in frame from the first base. From the germline V gene (reference sequence), CDR1 is SGHKS and CDR2 is YYEKEE. In total, around 600 healthy bone marrow donors made up the cohort. At the time of sampling, every cohort member was nominally healthy, though immune exposures that went unrecorded were likely present. The donor was CMV seropositive and belonged to the group of 250 to 300 seropositive cohort members. Each donor provided a peripheral blood sample, and peripheral blood mononuclear cells were used for TCR beta sequencing. The Qiagen DNeasy Blood Extraction Kit was used to extract genomic DNA from the blood cell samples. What the research found in general, with its limitations: In the study, around 150 TCR beta chains were listed as associated with cytomegalovirus. Roughly uniform sequencing depth across donors was assumed in presence/absence analyses, although this assumption may not hold. According to a later analysis, TCR association rates differed among HLA loci, with DRB1 alleles showing the most associated TCRs and HLA-C alleles showing the fewest. The classifier was reported to diagnose cytomegalovirus status with high specificity and sensitivity in both the original and validation cohorts. Some IMGT-functional V segments, including TRBV6-2 and TRBV6-3, could not be distinguished by the 87-base-pair reads and were therefore excluded. The earlier analysis of 587 of the donors excluded 15 to 20 rarely observed V segments, including chromosome 9 orphons, because counts were too low. HLA typing was unavailable for some donors at each locus, so association tests used only the typed subset. A later analysis reported that several top co-occurrence clusters appeared linked to parvovirus B19, influenza, CMV and Epstein-Barr virus. Broadly in line with IMGT annotations, most TCR beta V segments showed up in productive rearrangements about 87% or about 30% of the time in an earlier analysis of several hundred of the donors. V-gene and J-gene trimming of TCR beta chains was associated with a missense DCLRE1C variant in a later genetic analysis, and the association was replicated in an independent cohort. For the cohort, immune exposure information was limited to CMV serostatus. According to a later genetic analysis, donors in an Asian-associated ancestry cluster had fewer N-insertions in productive TCRs than the approximately 670-donor mean. In a later analysis, most CMV-associated TCR beta chains were found to appear HLA-restricted, with HLA associations seemingly driven largely by CMV exposure. A later analysis found that HLA-associated TCR beta chains were more clonally expanded and had lower generation probabilities than equally common non-associated chains. Correlated functional status among segregating V segments might be attributable to linkage disequilibrium, but an unknown experimental factor could not be ruled out. The sequencing pipeline was judged likely to have produced a cluster of highly shared sequence variants as a technical artifact. A further reported finding was that TCR beta sequences accurately predicted the HLA-A and HLA-B alleles for most subjects in the first cohort. Three of the identified cytomegalovirus-associated TCR beta chains were confirmed in vitro to be specific for cytomegalovirus antigens. This cohort had only TCR beta chains sequenced, and the lack of alpha or paired-chain data limited which features could be detected. Strong co-occurrence of HLA alleles, especially DR and DQ, made assigning TCR associations to individual alleles difficult. The authors suggested that the approach could potentially be extended to other disease states and immunological phenotypes. Across donors, most TCR sequences were observed very rarely, whereas some public TCRs were present in many individuals. In a later analysis, about 17,000 TCR beta sequences were associated with specific HLA alleles at a false discovery rate of 0.05.

Material for sequencing was PBMCs. Here the chain combines TRBV5-5 and TRBJ1-2; TRBD1 aligns with 9 central bases. This receptor was taken from a woman in her twenties or thirties in good health and CMV-seropositive. The CDR3 region: CASSAGTGHGYTF. At the DNA level, the sequence is TGTGCCAGCAGCGCCGGGACAGGGCACGGCTACACCTTC.